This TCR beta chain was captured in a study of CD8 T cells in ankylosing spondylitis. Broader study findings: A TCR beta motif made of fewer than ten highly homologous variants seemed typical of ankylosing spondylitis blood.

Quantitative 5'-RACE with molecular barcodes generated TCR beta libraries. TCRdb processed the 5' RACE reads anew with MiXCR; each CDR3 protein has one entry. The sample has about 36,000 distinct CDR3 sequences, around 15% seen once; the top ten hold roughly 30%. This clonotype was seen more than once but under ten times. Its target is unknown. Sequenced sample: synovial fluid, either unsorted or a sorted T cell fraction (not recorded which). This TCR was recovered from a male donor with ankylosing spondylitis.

CDR3 protein: CATSSEPTGNTEAFF. The CDR3 DNA reads TGTGCCACCAGCAGTGAGCCCACAGGGAACACTGAAGCTTTCTTT. The V and J genes are TRBV15 and TRBJ1-1; maybe TRBD1 (5 bases). Germline CDR1 LNHNV, CDR2 YYDKDF (reference sequence). The V and J ends lost 3 bases and 1 base respectively, with 12 bases between them. The CDR3 extends over 15 amino acids.